This TCR beta chain appears in the sequencing data of a study of cytomegalovirus exposure and HLA in healthy donors (dated 2017 in TCRdb). With respect to the entire study: According to a later analysis, the 120 or so validation repertoires were produced on the same platform as the roughly 600 repertoires of the first cohort. The aim of the study was to test whether cataloging public T cell receptors could identify signatures of past pathogen exposure. In addition to the first cohort of 666 subjects, a separate validation cohort of approximately 130 different subjects was used. To predict cytomegalovirus infection status, the study combined high-throughput TCR immunosequencing, statistical association of individual TCRs with disease status, and machine learning.

To note about this clone: Its antigen specificity is not known. Base qualities are not provided; no much larger clone lies one nucleotide away.

General findings and caveats noted by the study authors: A few of the identified cytomegalovirus-associated TCR beta chains were confirmed in vitro to be specific for cytomegalovirus antigens. It was suggested by the authors that the approach could potentially be generalized to other disease states and immunological phenotypes. The classifier was reported to diagnose cytomegalovirus status with high specificity and sensitivity in both the original cohort and the validation cohort. The study listed approximately 160 TCR beta chains as associated with cytomegalovirus. A later analysis had no HLA typing for the validation cohort, so co-occurrence there was scored across all 110 or so repertoires. Across donors, most TCR sequences were observed very rarely, whereas some public TCRs were present in many individuals. Subsequent analysis determined that TCRs grouped into clusters in the first cohort also showed a tendency toward co-occurrence across the 120 or so validation repertoires, and approximately 94% of cluster scores exceeded 0.

The library was made by the immunoSEQ multiplex PCR assay. For the original study's pipeline: To diagnose cytomegalovirus status from the catalog of TCR beta chain sequences, a statistical classification framework was built. The table comes from immuneACCESS by way of TCRdb, which keeps in-frame sequences with V and J called. Part of the clones is missing from these tables; in studies checked, under half for an unresolved V gene and the rest for unknown reasons. V and J calls and clone size come straight from that table; D and trimming were deduced from the DNA. This sample has 55,000 to 70,000 clones in its table, and 85% to 95% of those were observed once. The top ten clonotypes cover about 2.2% of the sample. Its CDR3 holds 16 amino acids, cysteine through phenylalanine. This entry keeps only the CDR3 DNA: 48 bases, framed from base 1. The germline V gene (reference sequence) sets CDR1 to SEHNR and CDR2 to FQNEAQ. Clipping removes 5 bases from V and 7 bases from J, with 12 as the unmatched junction base count.

Separate from the approximately 700-subject first cohort, the validation cohort of about 130 subjects was the group to which the donors belonged. The sample was PBMCs. The clonotype originates from a man aged 18-30 years in good health and CMV-seronegative. The sequence is built from TRBV7-9 and TRBJ2-3, with 10 central nucleotides matching TRBD1. The CDR3 protein is CASSETGTGAVNTQYF. DNA sequence: TGTGCCAGCAGCGAAACCGGGACAGGGGCCGTGAATACGCAGTATTTT.